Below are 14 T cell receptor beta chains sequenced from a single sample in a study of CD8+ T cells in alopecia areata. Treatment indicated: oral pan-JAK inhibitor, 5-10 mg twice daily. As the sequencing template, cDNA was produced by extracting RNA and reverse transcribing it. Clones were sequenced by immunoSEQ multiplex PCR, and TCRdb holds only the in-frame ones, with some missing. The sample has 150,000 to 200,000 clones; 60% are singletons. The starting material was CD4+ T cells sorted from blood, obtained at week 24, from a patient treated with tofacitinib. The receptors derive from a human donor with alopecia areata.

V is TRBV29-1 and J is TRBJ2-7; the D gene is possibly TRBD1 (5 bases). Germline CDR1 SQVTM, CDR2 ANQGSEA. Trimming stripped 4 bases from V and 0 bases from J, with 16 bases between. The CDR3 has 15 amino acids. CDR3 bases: TGCAGCGTTGCCAACAGGACAATCGTCTCCTACGAGCAGTACTTC. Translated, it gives CSVANRTIVSYEQYF.

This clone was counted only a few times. The CDR3 loop is CASSALGYEQYF. The CDR3 region has the DNA TGTGCCAGCAGTGCCCTGGGGTACGAGCAGTACTTC. The genes are TRBV2 and TRBJ2-7; D not resolved. The CDR3 is 12 residues long. Looked up from germline, CDR1 is SNHLY and CDR2 is FYNNEI. V lost 4 bases and J lost 4, with 8 bases in between. Drawing the rest from reference TRBV2 and TRBJ2-7, the complete variable domain is EPEVTQTPSHQVTQMGQEVILRCVPISNHLYFYWYRQILGQKVEFLVSFYNNEISEKSEIFDDQFSVERPDGSNFTLKIRSTKLEDSAMYFCASSALGYEQYFGPGTRLTVT.

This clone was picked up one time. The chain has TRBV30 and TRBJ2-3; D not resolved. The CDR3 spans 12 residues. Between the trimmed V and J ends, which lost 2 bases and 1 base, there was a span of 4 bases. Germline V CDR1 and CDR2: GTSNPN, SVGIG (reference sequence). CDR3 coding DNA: TGTGCCTGGAGTTCCGGCACAGATACGCAGTATTTT. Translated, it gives CAWSSGTDTQYF.

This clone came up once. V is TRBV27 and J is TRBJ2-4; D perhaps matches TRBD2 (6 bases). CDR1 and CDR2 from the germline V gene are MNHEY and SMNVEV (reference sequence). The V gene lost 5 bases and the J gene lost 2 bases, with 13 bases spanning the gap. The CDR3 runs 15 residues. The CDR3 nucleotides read TGTGCCAGCAGTCCCTGGGGGGATTCCAAAAACATTCAGTACTTC. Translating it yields CASSPWGDSKNIQYF.

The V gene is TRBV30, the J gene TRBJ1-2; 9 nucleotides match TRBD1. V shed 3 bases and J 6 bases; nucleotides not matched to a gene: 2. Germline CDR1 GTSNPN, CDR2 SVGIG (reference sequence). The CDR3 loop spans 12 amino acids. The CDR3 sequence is CAWSRTGDGYTF. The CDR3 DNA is TGTGCCTGGAGCAGGACAGGGGATGGCTACACCTTC.

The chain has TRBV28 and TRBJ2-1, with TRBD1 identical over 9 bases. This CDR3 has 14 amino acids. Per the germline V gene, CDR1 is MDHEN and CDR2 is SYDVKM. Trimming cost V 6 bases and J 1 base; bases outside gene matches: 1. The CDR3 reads CASRDRGSYNEQFF. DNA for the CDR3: TGTGCCAGCAGGGACAGGGGTTCCTACAATGAGCAGTTCTTC. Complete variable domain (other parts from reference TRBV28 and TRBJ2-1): DVKVTQSSRYLVKRTGEKVFLECVQDMDHENMFWYRQDPGLGLRLIYFSYDVKMKEKGDIPEGYSVSREKKERFSLILESASTNQTSMYLCASRDRGSYNEQFFGPGTRLTVL.

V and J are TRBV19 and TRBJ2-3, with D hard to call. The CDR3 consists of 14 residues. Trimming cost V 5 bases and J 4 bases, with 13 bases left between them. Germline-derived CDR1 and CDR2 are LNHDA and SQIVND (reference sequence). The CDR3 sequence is CASSLQQGADTQYF. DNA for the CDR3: TGTGCCAGTAGTCTTCAACAAGGCGCAGATACGCAGTATTTT.

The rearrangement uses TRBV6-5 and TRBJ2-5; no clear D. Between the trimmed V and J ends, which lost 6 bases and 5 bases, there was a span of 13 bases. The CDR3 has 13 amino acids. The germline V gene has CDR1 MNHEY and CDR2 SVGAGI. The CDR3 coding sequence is TGTGCCAGCAGGAATAACATGGGGGAGACCCAGTACTTC. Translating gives CASRNNMGETQYF.

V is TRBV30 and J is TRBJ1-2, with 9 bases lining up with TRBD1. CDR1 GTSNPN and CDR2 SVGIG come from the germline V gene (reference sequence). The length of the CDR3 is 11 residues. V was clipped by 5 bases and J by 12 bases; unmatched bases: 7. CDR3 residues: CAWGTGQGHTF. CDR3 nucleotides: TGTGCCTGGGGGACAGGGCAAGGCCACACCTTC. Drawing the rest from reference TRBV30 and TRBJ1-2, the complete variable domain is SQTIHQWPATLVQPVGSPLSLECTVEGTSNPNLYWYRQAAGRGLQLLFYSVGIGQISSEVPQNLSASRPQDRQFILSSKKLLLSDSGFYLCAWGTGQGHTFGSGTRLTVV.

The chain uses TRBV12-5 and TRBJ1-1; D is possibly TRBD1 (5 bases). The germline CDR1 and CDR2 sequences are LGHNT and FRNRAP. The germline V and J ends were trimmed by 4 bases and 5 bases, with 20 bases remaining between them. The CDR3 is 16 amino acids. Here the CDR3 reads CASGSTLPGGRTEAFF. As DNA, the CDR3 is TGTGCTAGTGGTTCAACCCTGCCGGGGGGACGAACTGAAGCTTTCTTT.

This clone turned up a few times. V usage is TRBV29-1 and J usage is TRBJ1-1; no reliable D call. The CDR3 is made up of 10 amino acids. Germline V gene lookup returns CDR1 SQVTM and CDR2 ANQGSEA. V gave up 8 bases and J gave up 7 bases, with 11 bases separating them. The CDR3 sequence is CSTSTLEAFF. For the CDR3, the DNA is TGCAGCACATCGACCCTTGAAGCTTTCTTT.

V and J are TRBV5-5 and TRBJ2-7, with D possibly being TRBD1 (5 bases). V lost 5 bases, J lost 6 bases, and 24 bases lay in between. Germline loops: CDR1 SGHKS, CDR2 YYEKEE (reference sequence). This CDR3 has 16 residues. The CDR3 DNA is TGTGCCAGCAGACTGGGTCCGTCAGGGAAGGTTTCCGAGCAGTACTTC. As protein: CASRLGPSGKVSEQYF.

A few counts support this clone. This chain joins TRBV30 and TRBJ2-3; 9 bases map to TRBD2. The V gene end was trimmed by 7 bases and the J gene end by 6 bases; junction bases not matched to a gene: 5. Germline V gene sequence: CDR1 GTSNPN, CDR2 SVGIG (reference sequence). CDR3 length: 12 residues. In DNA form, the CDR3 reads TGTGCCTCTGGGACTAGCAGTGATACGCAGTATTTT. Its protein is CASGTSSDTQYF.

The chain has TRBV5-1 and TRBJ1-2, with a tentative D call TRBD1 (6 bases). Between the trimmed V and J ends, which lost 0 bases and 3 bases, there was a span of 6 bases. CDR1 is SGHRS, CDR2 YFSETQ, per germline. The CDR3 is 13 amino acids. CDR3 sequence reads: CASSLEGDYGYTF. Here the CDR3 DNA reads TGCGCCAGCAGCTTGGAGGGGGACTATGGCTACACCTTC.